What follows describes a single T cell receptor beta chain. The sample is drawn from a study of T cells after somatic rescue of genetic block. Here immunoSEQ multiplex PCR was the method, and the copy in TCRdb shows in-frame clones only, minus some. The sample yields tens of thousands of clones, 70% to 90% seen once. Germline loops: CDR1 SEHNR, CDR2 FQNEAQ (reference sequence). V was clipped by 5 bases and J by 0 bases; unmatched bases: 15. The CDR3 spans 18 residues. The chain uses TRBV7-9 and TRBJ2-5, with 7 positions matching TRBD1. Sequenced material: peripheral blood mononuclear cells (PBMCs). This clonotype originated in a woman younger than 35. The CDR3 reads CASSSRDSLESYQETQYF. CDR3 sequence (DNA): TGTGCCAGCAGCAGCCGGGACAGTCTGGAATCGTACCAAGAGACCCAGTACTTC.